This TCR beta chain appears in the sequencing data of a study of molecular identifiers for immune sequencing clone quantification. It was from about 19,000 to 1,100,000 sorted cells, with 10%, 30% or 50% RNA, that naive CD8 libraries came. As CD8+CD4-CCR7+CD45RA+ cells, naive CD8 T cells were sorted. The table lists this clonotype with many counts. The germline gives CDR1 MDHEN, CDR2 SYDVKM. The CDR3 covers 16 residues. V lost 4 bases and J 2 bases, leaving 15 bases between the germline ends. TCRdb redid the calling of the PCR reads with MiXCR, one entry per CDR3 protein. In the table there are 250,000 to 400,000 distinct CDR3 sequences, 20% to 25% of which are singletons.

The chain has TRBV28 and TRBJ1-5; D may be TRBD1 (5 bases). Sequenced material: naive CD8+ T cells from blood, with Jurkat cell RNA spiked in. The subset: FACS-sorted CD8+CD4-CCR7+CD45RA+ naive T cells. The sequence was collected from a human donor in good health. Some libraries in this study had Jurkat cell RNA spiked in. The CDR3 coding sequence is TGTGCCAGCAGTTCGGGACGGGGTATTCGCAATCAGCCCCAGCATTTT. Residues: CASSSGRGIRNQPQHF. Looking up the rest from reference TRBV28 and TRBJ1-5 gives the full variable domain: DVKVTQSSRYLVKRTGEKVFLECVQDMDHENMFWYRQDPGLGLRLIYFSYDVKMKEKGDIPEGYSVSREKKERFSLILESASTNQTSMYLCASSSGRGIRNQPQHFGDGTRLSIL.